Reported below is one T cell receptor beta chain. The source of the sample is a study of blood T cell repertoires in COVID-19. Study summary: COVID-19 samples collected from the United States, Italy and Spain covered acute and convalescent phases. Sources were T cells, B-cell-depleted T cells, or PBMCs; the material itself was cDNA or gDNA.

Seattle cases were enrolled at active infection and followed longitudinally. The method was immunoSEQ multiplex PCR; TCRdb's version includes in-frame clones alone and lacks a portion of them. Of fewer than 250,000 clones listed, roughly 80% are singletons. Sequencing was carried out using peripheral blood. This TCR came from a woman older than 75 with COVID-19, enrolled during active disease.

CDR3 sequence: CASSRGAGYSNQPQHF. The CDR3 DNA follows: TGTGCCAGTAGTAGGGGCGCCGGATATAGCAATCAGCCCCAGCATTTT. The J gene is TRBJ1-5, the V gene TRBV19, with D possibly being TRBD1 (5 bases). The V end lost 4 bases, the J end lost 0 bases, and 13 bases lay between the germline ends. The CDR3 runs to 16 residues. CDR1 and CDR2 from the germline V gene are LNHDA and SQIVND (reference sequence). Full variable domain (missing parts from reference TRBV19 and TRBJ1-5): DGGITQSPKYLFRKEGQNVTLSCEQNLNHDAMYWYRQDPGQGLRLIYYSQIVNDFQKGDIAEGYSVSREKKESFPLTVTSAQKNPTAFYLCASSRGAGYSNQPQHFGDGTRLSIL.